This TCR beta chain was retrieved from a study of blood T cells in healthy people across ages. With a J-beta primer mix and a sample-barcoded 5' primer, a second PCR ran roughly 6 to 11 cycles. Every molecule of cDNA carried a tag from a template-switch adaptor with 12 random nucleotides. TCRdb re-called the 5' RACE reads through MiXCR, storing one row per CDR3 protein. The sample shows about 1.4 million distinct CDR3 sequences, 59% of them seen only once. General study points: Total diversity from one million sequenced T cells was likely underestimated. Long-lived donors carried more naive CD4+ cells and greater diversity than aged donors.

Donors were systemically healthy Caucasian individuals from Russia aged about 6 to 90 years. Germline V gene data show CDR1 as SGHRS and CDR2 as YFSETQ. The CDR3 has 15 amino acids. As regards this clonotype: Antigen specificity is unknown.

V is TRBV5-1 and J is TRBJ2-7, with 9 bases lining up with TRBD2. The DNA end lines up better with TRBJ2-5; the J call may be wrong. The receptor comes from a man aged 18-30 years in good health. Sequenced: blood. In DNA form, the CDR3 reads TGCGCCAGCAGCGGGGGGACTAGCATGCGGGAGACCCAGTACTTC. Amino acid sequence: CASSGGTSMRETQYF.